The entry that follows covers one T cell receptor (beta chain) sequence. In blood CD8+ and CD4+ T cells, TCR beta underwent sequencing. The multiple sclerosis controls, all treatment-naive patients, had relapsing-remitting disease that was stable or active. The authors negatively isolated CD8+ and CD4+ T cells and FACS-enriched TEMRA cells. This sample was taken from a study of CD8 T cells in Susac syndrome. A quantity of about 0.5 to 1 ug RNA underwent reverse transcription using random hexamers. The amplification used immunoSEQ multiplex PCR on TCR beta CDR3; it spanned 54 Vbeta and 13 Jbeta. Using its own MiXCR run on the immunoSEQ multiplex PCR reads, TCRdb lists one record per CDR3 protein. The sample contains roughly 120,000 distinct CDR3 sequences, less than 95% of which appear only once. V lost 2 bases, J lost 4 bases, and 3 bases stayed unmatched. This CDR3 has 14 residues. CDR1 is GTSNPN, CDR2 SVGIG, per germline (reference sequence).

The origin of this receptor is a human donor with multiple sclerosis. The sample was CD4+ T cells from PBMCs. This chain uses TRBV30 with TRBJ1-5; TRBD1 agrees at 9 bases. This chain's CDR3 is CAWSSGQGNQPQHF. CDR3 nucleotide sequence: TGTGCCTGGAGTTCGGGACAGGGAAATCAGCCCCAGCATTTT.